A single sample gave rise to the 3 T cell receptor beta chains below, sequenced in a study of regulatory T cells in long-lasting Graves disease listed by TCRdb under 2021. The time point label here, explained by the study, means: newly diagnosed GD, antithyroid drugs for less than 3 months. RNA was extracted from PBMCs in TRIzol for both TCR sequencing and RNA sequencing. Libraries were constructed by multiplex PCR. The reads were generated on an Illumina HiSeq 4000. iRepertoire HTBI primers and Arm-PCR amplification of CDR3 regions were used to construct TCR beta libraries. In TCRdb, the public reads were trimmed at Q25 with fastp and aligned with MiXCR, with productive beta chains retained. CDR3 protein duplicates are merged, each entry listing the most common genes and DNA. The sample table holds under 800,000 distinct CDR3 sequences, of which approximately 15% were seen once. 18% of the sample is in the top ten clones.

The data also belong to a second study, concerning T cells in Graves' hyperthyroidism and ophthalmopathy.

The material sequenced was peripheral blood mononuclear cells (PBMCs), taken at new diagnosis, from a patient treated with antithyroid drugs. These receptors were collected from a woman aged 30 to 39 with Graves disease. Donor details come from another sample of the same person, matched by shared clones.

Note on this clonotype: This may stem from a read error, because a much larger clone lies one nucleotide away. The chain is built from TRBV5-4 and TRBJ2-7; D unresolved. The CDR3 length is 12 residues. V gave up 2 bases and J gave up 3 bases, with 6 bases separating them. Looked up from germline, CDR1 is SGHNT and CDR2 is YYREEE (reference sequence). The CDR3 DNA reads TGTGCCAGCAGCTTTCTGGGCTACGAGCAGTACTTC. Translated, it gives CASSFLGYEQYF.

This clonotype has just a few counts. This chain joins TRBV27 and TRBJ2-1, with D tentatively TRBD2 (6 bases). Trimming pared 6 bases from V and 8 bases from J, leaving 17 bases between. The length of the CDR3 is 14 residues. Germline V gives CDR1 MNHEY, CDR2 SMNVEV (reference sequence). Here the CDR3 reads CASRRDSSLDEQFF. The CDR3, as DNA: TGTGCCAGCAGGCGGGACTCAAGTCTTGATGAGCAGTTCTTC.

The sample holds a few counts of this clonotype. The chain combines TRBV14 with TRBJ1-2; 12 nucleotides line up with TRBD1. Trimming cost V 3 bases and J 5 bases; bases outside gene matches: 13. The CDR3 sequence is 18 residues long. Germline-derived CDR1 and CDR2 are SGHDN and FVKESK. The CDR3: CASSHDASGTGGYYGYTF. As DNA, the CDR3 is TGTGCCAGCAGCCATGATGCCTCCGGGACAGGGGGCTATTATGGCTACACCTTC.